This T cell receptor (beta chain) was recovered during a study of cytomegalovirus exposure and HLA in healthy donors. In the study overall: Earlier sequencing of some 180 million T cells yielded nearly 120 million unique TCR beta sequences. Overall study results and limits: The productive fraction for most TCR beta V segments was about 87% or about 30% in an earlier analysis. Donors were assumed by presence/absence analyses to have roughly uniform sequencing depth. Several top significant clusters appeared, in a later analysis, to be linked to common viral pathogens.

The PCR used 60 Vbeta and 13 Jbeta primers. Generated by immunoSEQ multiplex PCR, the TCRdb table keeps only in-frame clones and is missing some. The sample lists about 200,000 clones; around 84% were seen once. Concerning this clone itself: No antigen is known for it.

Per the germline V gene, CDR1 is LGHNA and CDR2 is YNFKEQ. This CDR3 comprises 16 residues. The ends lost 1 base at V and 5 bases at J; junction bases unmatched: 5. The sequencing input was PBMCs. The chain joins TRBV4-2 to TRBJ2-7, with 13 bases lining up with TRBD2. The sequence was obtained from a young woman in good health and CMV-seronegative. CDR3 DNA: TGTGCCAGCAGCCAAGGACTAGCGGGAGGACTTGACGAGCAGTACTTC. Translation: CASSQGLAGGLDEQYF.